The present T cell receptor (beta chain) was sequenced within a study of T cell repertoires in cytomegalovirus infection. This clonotype was counted many times. V was cut by 5 bases and J by 5 bases, with 6 bases left in between. Per germline, CDR1 MDHEN and CDR2 SYDVKM. The CDR3 spans 11 residues. A single record per CDR3 protein comes from TCRdb applying MiXCR to the reads. The table records 150,000 to 200,000 distinct CDR3 sequences, roughly 9.8% of them present only once. The rearrangement uses TRBV28 and TRBJ1-2; perhaps TRBD1 as D (6 bases). The sequence derives from a human donor in good health (CMV status not recorded). Some clones in this sample may be carry-over from other donors' samples. What was sequenced was PBMCs. CDR3: CASSTGYGYTF. For the CDR3, the DNA is TGTGCCAGCAGTACAGGGTATGGCTACACCTTC.